This T cell receptor (beta chain) stems from a study of T cell clonotyping in hematopoietic cell transplantation. General observations from the study: After transplant, recipient diversity fell while pathologically expanded clonotypes grew through day 180.

Comments on this clone: Its target is not known.

The CDR3 runs to 15 residues. V dropped 1 base and J dropped 4 bases, with 13 bases sitting between them. Germline CDR1 is SGHTA and CDR2 is FQGNSA. Time point specified: recipient sample about 28 days before transplant, after cytoreduction. The repertoire was sequenced with immunoSEQ multiplex PCR; TCRdb's copy has only in-frame clones and lacks some. The table has tens of thousands of clones, 60% to 85% seen once. This TCR came from a woman between 25 and 40 years old with chronic myeloid leukemia. Some clones in this sample may be carry-over from other donors' samples. The sample was peripheral blood mononuclear cells, taken before stem cell transplant. The chain employs TRBV7-2 and TRBJ2-5; possible D gene TRBD2, 7 bases. CDR3 nucleotide sequence: TGTGCCAGCAGCTTAGGCGGACTAGGGGGAGAGACCCAGTACTTC. This gives the protein CASSLGGLGGETQYF.